This T cell receptor beta chain is from a study of blood T cell repertoires in COVID-19. CDR3 length: 11 amino acids. Germline V lookup: CDR1 SEHNR, CDR2 FQNEAQ (reference sequence). TCRdb's table, derived via immunoSEQ multiplex PCR, lists solely in-frame clones and lacks some. The sample contains 300,000 to 350,000 clones, roughly 86% of which appear only once. For this clone: Compared with germline, one end of the junction differs, possibly owing to a read error.

V gene TRBV7-9 combines with J gene TRBJ2-5; D is undetermined. This receptor was obtained from a woman aged 25 to 39 who had been exposed to COVID-19. The specimen was PBMCs or T cells enriched from blood (not recorded which). DNA of the CDR3: TGTGCCAGCAGCTTAGTGTACAGTCCCGACTTC. Its translation is CASSLVYSPDF.